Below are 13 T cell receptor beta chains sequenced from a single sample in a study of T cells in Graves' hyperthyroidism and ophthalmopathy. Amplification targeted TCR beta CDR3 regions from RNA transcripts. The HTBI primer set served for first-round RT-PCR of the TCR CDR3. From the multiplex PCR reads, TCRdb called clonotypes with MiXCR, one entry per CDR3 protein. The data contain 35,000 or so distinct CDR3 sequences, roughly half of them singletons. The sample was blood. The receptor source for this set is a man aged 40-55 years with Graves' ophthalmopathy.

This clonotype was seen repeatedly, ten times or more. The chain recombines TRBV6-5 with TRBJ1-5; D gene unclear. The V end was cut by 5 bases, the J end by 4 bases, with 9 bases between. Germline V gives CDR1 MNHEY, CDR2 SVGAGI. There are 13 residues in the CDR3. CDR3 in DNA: TGTGCCAGCAGTGTACAAGCGAATCAGCCCCAGCATTTT. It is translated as CASSVQANQPQHF.

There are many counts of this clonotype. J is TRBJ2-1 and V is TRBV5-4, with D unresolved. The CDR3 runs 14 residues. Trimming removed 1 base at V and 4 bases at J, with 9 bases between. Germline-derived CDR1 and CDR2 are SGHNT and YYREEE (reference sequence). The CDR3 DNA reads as TGTGCCAGCAGCTTGTACGCGGTTTACAATGAGCAGTTCTTC. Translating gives CASSLYAVYNEQFF.

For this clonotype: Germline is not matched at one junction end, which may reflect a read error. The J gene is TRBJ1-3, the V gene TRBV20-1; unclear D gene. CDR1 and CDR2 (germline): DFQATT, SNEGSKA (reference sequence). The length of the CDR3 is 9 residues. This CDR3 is CSAGNTIYF. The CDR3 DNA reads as TGCAGTGCTGGGAACACCATATATTTT.

The CDR3 is CASSSQGQRPQHF. DNA of the CDR3: TGTGCCAGCAGCTCCCAGGGACAGCGGCCCCAGCATTTT. The chain employs TRBV9 and TRBJ1-5, with 7 bases matching TRBD1. The CDR3 is made up of 13 amino acids. CDR1 and CDR2 (germline): SGDLS, YYNGEE. J was trimmed by 9 bases and V by 4 bases; bases with no gene match: 7.

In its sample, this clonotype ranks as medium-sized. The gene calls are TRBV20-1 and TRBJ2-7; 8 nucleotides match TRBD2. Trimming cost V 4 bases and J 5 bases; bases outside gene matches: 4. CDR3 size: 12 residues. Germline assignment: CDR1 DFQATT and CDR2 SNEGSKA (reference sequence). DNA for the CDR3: TGCAGTGCTAACTTACTAGCGGACGAGCAGTACTTC. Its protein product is CSANLLADEQYF.

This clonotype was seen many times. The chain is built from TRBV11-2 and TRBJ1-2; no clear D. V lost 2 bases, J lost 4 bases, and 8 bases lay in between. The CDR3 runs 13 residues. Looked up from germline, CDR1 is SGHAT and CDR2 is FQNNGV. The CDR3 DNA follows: TGTGCCAGCAGCTTACCCGGAACCTATGGCTACACCTTC. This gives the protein CASSLPGTYGYTF. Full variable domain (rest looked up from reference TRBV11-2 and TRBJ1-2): EAGVAQSPRYKIIEKRQSVAFWCNPISGHATLYWYQQILGQGPKLLIQFQNNGVVDDSQLPKDRFSAERLKGVDSTLKIQPAKLEDSAVYLCASSLPGTYGYTFGSGTRLTVV.

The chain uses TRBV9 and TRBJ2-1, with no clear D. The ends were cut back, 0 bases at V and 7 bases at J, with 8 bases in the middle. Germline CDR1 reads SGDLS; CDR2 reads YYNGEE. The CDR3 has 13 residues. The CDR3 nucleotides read TGTGCCAGCAGCGTAGACCAGCAGAATGAGCAGTTCTTC. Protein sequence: CASSVDQQNEQFF.

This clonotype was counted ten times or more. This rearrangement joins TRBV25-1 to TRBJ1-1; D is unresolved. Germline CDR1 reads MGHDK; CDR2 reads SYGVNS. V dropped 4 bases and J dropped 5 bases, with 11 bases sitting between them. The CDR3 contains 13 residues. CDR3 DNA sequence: TGTGCCAGCAGTGGTAGCAGACTGACTGAAGCTTTCTTT. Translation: CASSGSRLTEAFF.

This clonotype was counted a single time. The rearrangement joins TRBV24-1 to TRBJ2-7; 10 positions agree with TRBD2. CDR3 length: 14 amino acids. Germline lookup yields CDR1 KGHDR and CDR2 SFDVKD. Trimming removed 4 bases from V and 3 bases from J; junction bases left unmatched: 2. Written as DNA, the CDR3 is TGTGCCACCAGTGACGGGACTAGCGACTACGAGCAGTACTTC. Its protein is CATSDGTSDYEQYF.

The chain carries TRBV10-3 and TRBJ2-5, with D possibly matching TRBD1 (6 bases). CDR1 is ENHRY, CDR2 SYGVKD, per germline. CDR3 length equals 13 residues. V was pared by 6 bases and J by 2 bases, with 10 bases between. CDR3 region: CAISRTVQETQYF. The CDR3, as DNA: TGTGCCATCAGCAGGACAGTGCAAGAGACCCAGTACTTC.

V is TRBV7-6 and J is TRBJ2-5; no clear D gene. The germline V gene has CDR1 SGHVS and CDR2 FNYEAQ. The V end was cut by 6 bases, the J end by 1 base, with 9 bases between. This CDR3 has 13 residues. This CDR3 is CASSANGQETQYF. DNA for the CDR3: TGTGCCAGCAGTGCCAACGGCCAAGAGACCCAGTACTTC.

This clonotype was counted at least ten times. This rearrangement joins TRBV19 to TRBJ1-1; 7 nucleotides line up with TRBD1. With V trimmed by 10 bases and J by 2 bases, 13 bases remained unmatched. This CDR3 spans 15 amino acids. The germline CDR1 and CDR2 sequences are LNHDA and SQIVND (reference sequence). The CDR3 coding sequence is TGTGCCACCAGGGGGGGGTCCTTCATCAACACTGAAGCTTTCTTT. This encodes CATRGGSFINTEAFF.

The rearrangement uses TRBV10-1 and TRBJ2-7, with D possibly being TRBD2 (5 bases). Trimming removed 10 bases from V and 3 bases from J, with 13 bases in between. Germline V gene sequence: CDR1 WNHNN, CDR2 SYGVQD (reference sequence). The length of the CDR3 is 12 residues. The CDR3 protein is CATLERDYEQYF. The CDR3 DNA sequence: TGCGCCACCCTAGAGAGGGACTACGAGCAGTACTTC.